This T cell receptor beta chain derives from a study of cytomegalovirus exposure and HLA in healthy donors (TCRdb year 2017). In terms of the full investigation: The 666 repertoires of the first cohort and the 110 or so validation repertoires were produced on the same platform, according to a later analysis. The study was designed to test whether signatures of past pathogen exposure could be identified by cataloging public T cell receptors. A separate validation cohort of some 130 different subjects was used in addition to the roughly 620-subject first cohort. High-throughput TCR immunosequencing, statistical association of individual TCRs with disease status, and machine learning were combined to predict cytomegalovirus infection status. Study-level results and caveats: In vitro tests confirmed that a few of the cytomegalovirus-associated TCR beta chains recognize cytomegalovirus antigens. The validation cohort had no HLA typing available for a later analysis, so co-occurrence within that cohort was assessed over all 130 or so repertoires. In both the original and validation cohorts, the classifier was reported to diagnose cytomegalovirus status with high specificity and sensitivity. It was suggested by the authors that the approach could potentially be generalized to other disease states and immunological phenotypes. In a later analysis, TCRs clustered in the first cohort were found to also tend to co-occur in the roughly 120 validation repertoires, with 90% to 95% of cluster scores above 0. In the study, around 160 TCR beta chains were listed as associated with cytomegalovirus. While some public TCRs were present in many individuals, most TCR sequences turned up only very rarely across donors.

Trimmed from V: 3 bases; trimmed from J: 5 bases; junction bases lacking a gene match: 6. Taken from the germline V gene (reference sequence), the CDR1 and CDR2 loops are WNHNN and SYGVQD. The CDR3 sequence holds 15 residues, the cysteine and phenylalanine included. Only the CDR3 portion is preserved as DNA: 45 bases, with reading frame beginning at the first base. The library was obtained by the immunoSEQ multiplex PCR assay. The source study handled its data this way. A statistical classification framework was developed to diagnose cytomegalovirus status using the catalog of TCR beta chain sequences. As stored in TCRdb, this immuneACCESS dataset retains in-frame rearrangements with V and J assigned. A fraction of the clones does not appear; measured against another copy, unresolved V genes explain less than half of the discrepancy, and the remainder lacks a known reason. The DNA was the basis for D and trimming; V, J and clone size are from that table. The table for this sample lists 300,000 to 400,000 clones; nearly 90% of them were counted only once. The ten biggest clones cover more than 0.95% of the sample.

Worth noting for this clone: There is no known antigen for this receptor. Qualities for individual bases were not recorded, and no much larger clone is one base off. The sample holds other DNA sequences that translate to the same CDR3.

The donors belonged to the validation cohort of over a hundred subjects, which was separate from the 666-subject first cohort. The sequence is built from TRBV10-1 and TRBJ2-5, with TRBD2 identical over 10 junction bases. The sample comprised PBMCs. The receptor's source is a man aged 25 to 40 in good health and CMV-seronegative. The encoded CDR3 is CASSEGAGGLETQYF. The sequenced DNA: TGCGCCAGCAGTGAAGGAGCGGGGGGGCTGGAGACCCAGTACTTC.